The 30 T cell receptor beta chains given below trace back to one sample, sequenced in a study of cytomegalovirus exposure and HLA in healthy donors. The data were produced by immunoSEQ multiplex PCR, yet TCRdb's version contains in-frame clones alone and is incomplete. The data hold about 98,000 clones, with approximately 90% observed a single time. Sequencing was carried out using PBMCs. These receptor sequences come from a woman aged 25 to 39 in good health and CMV-seronegative.

This clone was picked up a small number of times. The chain recombines TRBV6-5 with TRBJ2-2; D uncertain. Germline lookup yields CDR1 MNHEY and CDR2 SVGAGI. The V end was cut by 2 bases, the J end by 3 bases, with 7 bases between. CDR3 length equals 14 residues. CDR3 coding DNA: TGTGCCAGCAGTTACAGGAGATACACCGGGGAGCTGTTTTTT. This sequence encodes CASSYRRYTGELFF.

The rearrangement joins TRBV9 to TRBJ2-1; TRBD2 matches at 7 bases. J gave up 4 bases and V 2 bases, and 9 bases lay outside the gene matches. Germline V gives CDR1 SGDLS, CDR2 YYNGEE. The CDR3 loop spans 16 amino acids. CDR3 in amino acids: CASSVSGGAAYNEQFF. For the CDR3, the DNA is TGTGCCAGCAGCGTTTCGGGGGGAGCGGCGTACAATGAGCAGTTCTTC.

This chain joins TRBV19 and TRBJ2-1; 10 bases match TRBD1. V was clipped by 10 bases and J by 2 bases; unmatched bases: 2. The CDR3 is 13 amino acids. Germline-derived CDR1 and CDR2 are LNHDA and SQIVND (reference sequence). CDR3 nucleotides: TGTGCCACGACAGGGGGCCCCTACAATGAGCAGTTCTTC. Translation: CATTGGPYNEQFF.

This sequence joins TRBV4-3 and TRBJ2-1; the D is unclear. The CDR3 covers 15 residues. Germline CDR1 and CDR2: LGHNA and YSLEER. V lost 5 bases and J lost 0, with 11 bases in between. CDR3 protein: CASSYDISSYNEQFF. The CDR3 DNA is TGCGCCAGCAGCTACGACATCAGCTCCTACAATGAGCAGTTCTTC.

The V gene is TRBV7-3, the J gene TRBJ2-5; 8 bases fit TRBD1. Trimming removed 4 bases from V and 3 bases from J; junction bases left unmatched: 13. Germline V gives CDR1 SGHTA, CDR2 FQGTGA. This CDR3 spans 17 amino acids. The CDR3 nucleotides read TGTGCCAGCAGCTCCAGAGGGTTGGGACAGGACAAAGAGACCCAGTACTTC. It encodes CASSSRGLGQDKETQYF.

The chain has TRBV10-3 and TRBJ2-7, with D possibly TRBD1 on 6 matching bases. Looked up from germline, CDR1 is ENHRY and CDR2 is SYGVKD. CDR3 length: 14 residues. With 10 bases removed from V and 2 bases from J, the gap between germline ends came to 18 bases. CDR3 sequence: CATVGAEPPYEQYF. For the CDR3, the DNA is TGTGCCACGGTGGGGGCGGAGCCCCCCTACGAGCAGTACTTC.

The chain uses TRBV19 and TRBJ2-1; D gene uncertain. This CDR3 spans 14 amino acids. V lost 1 base to trimming and J lost 6 bases, with 10 bases between them. CDR1 and CDR2 from the germline V gene are LNHDA and SQIVND (reference sequence). The CDR3 region has the DNA TGTGCCAGTAGTATAGTAGGCAGGCCCAATGAGCAGTTCTTC. It encodes CASSIVGRPNEQFF.

The sample holds one count of this clone. The gene calls are TRBV7-3 and TRBJ1-6, with a weak D call TRBD1 (5 bases). V lost 5 bases and J lost 7, with 15 bases in between. The CDR3 is 15 residues long. The germline CDR1 and CDR2 sequences are SGHTA and FQGTGA. The CDR3 DNA reads as TGTGCCAGCAGCCCATCGACAGCTATGAATTCACCCCTCCACTTT. This codes for CASSPSTAMNSPLHF. Full variable domain (missing parts from reference TRBV7-3 and TRBJ1-6): GAGVSQTPSNKVTEKGKYVELRCDPISGHTALYWYRQSLGQGPEFLIYFQGTGAADDSGLPNDRFFAVRPEGSVSTLKIQRTERGDSAVYLCASSPSTAMNSPLHFGNGTRLTVT.

The V and J genes are TRBV5-1 and TRBJ2-5; 9 nucleotides line up with TRBD1. Germline V lookup: CDR1 SGHRS, CDR2 YFSETQ. V lost 2 bases to trimming and J lost 3 bases; unmatched junction nucleotides: 2. CDR3 size: 14 residues. CDR3 sequence: CASSFRQGEETQYF. The CDR3 nucleotides are TGCGCCAGCAGCTTCAGACAGGGGGAAGAGACCCAGTACTTC.

The chain has TRBV7-3 and TRBJ1-2, with D hard to call. The CDR3 runs 13 residues. V was pared by 5 bases and J by 7 bases, with 14 bases between. Germline V CDR1 and CDR2: SGHTA, FQGTGA. The CDR3 is CASSHGAERGYTF. CDR3 nucleotides: TGTGCCAGCAGCCACGGAGCAGAGCGTGGCTACACCTTC.

This rearrangement joins TRBV5-1 to TRBJ2-1, with D tentatively TRBD2 (6 bases). This CDR3 region has 16 residues. Germline-derived CDR1 and CDR2 are SGHRS and YFSETQ. The ends were cut back, 4 bases at V and 0 bases at J, with 14 bases in the middle. The CDR3 coding sequence is TGCGCCAGCAGCGCGGGACCGTGGAGCTCCTACAATGAGCAGTTCTTC. This sequence encodes CASSAGPWSSYNEQFF.

The CDR3 sequence is CASSENLGQRPYEQYF. CDR3 nucleotide sequence: TGTGCCAGCAGCGAAAACCTGGGACAGAGACCCTACGAGCAGTACTTC. The chain employs TRBV21-1 and TRBJ2-7; the listed D gene, TRBD1, was not tested against the DNA. TRBV21-1 is a known pseudogene. This CDR3 spans 16 amino acids.

The chain carries TRBV28 and TRBJ1-2, with D perhaps TRBD1 (5 bases). Trimming shortened V by 1 base and J by 5 bases, and 14 bases separated the two germline ends. This CDR3 spans 15 amino acids. CDR1 and CDR2 from the germline V gene are MDHEN and SYDVKM. Here the CDR3 DNA reads TGTGCCAGCAGTTTATCCGTCAGACAGTTGTATGGCTACACCTTC. Translating it yields CASSLSVRQLYGYTF.

This CDR3 reads CASSLTRDLYSNQPQHF. The CDR3 DNA is TGTGCCAGCAGTTTAACCCGGGACTTGTATAGCAATCAGCCCCAGCATTTT. The V gene is TRBV28, the J gene TRBJ1-5; D is possibly TRBD1 (5 bases). The CDR3 is 17 amino acids. The V gene lost 2 bases and the J gene lost 0 bases, with 14 bases spanning the gap. Germline-derived CDR1 and CDR2 are MDHEN and SYDVKM. Full variable domain (missing parts from reference TRBV28 and TRBJ1-5): DVKVTQSSRYLVKRTGEKVFLECVQDMDHENMFWYRQDPGLGLRLIYFSYDVKMKEKGDIPEGYSVSREKKERFSLILESASTNQTSMYLCASSLTRDLYSNQPQHFGDGTRLSIL.

The CDR3 DNA sequence: TGTGCCAGCAGCTCCCAGGGCAACACTGAAGCTTTCTTT. Its translation: CASSSQGNTEAFF. The chain joins TRBV28 to TRBJ1-1; a possible D gene is TRBD1 (5 bases). Between the trimmed V and J ends, which lost 6 bases and 2 bases, there was a span of 10 bases. This CDR3 has 13 amino acids. Germline loops: CDR1 MDHEN, CDR2 SYDVKM. The variable domain in full, completed from reference TRBV28 and TRBJ1-1, reads DVKVTQSSRYLVKRTGEKVFLECVQDMDHENMFWYRQDPGLGLRLIYFSYDVKMKEKGDIPEGYSVSREKKERFSLILESASTNQTSMYLCASSSQGNTEAFFGQGTRLTVV.

The rearrangement uses TRBV9 and TRBJ2-5; perhaps TRBD2 as D (5 bases). Germline V gene lookup returns CDR1 SGDLS and CDR2 YYNGEE. The CDR3 contains 16 residues. The ends were cut back, 1 base at V and 3 bases at J, with 16 bases in the middle. The CDR3 region is CASSVSHALGEETQYF. The CDR3 region has the DNA TGTGCCAGCAGCGTAAGTCATGCGTTGGGAGAAGAGACCCAGTACTTC.

The genes are TRBV9 and TRBJ2-5, with 11 bases matching TRBD2. The CDR3 contains 15 residues. Germline assignment: CDR1 SGDLS and CDR2 YYNGEE. J was trimmed by 5 bases and V by 0 bases; bases with no gene match: 3. The CDR3 DNA reads as TGTGCCAGCAGCGTAGCTAGCGGGAGGTTGGAGACCCAGTACTTC. Its translation: CASSVASGRLETQYF.

A single count supports this clone. V gene TRBV4-1 combines with J gene TRBJ1-1; 10 bases line up with TRBD1. Germline CDR1 is MGHRA and CDR2 is YSYEKL. The V segment lost 4 bases and the J segment 6 bases; nucleotides outside the gene matches: 11. This CDR3 is 16 amino acids long. CDR3 sequence: CASSRNPGQGSPEAFF. The CDR3 bases are TGCGCCAGCAGCCGGAACCCGGGACAGGGGTCTCCTGAAGCTTTCTTT.

The chain uses TRBV29-1 and TRBJ1-2, with D uncertain. The V gene lost 3 bases and the J gene lost 0 bases, with 14 bases spanning the gap. There are 15 residues in the CDR3. Germline CDR1 and CDR2: SQVTM and ANQGSEA. The CDR3 DNA reads as TGCAGCGTTGACCCCCCGGCAGGATCTAACTATGGCTACACCTTC. It codes for CSVDPPAGSNYGYTF.

The chain carries TRBV27 and TRBJ2-3; 10 bases align to TRBD2. V gave up 2 bases and J gave up 0 bases; unmatched junction bases: 11. Germline CDR1 MNHEY, CDR2 SMNVEV (reference sequence). The CDR3 is made up of 19 amino acids. CDR3 coding DNA: TGTGCCAGCAGTTTACGAATTCTCCTAGCGGGGGCCAGCACAGATACGCAGTATTTT. Its protein is CASSLRILLAGASTDTQYF.

J is TRBJ2-3 and V is TRBV10-3; D is perhaps TRBD2 (6 bases). This CDR3 is 14 amino acids long. V lost 7 bases, J lost 1 base, and 12 bases lay in between. Looked up from germline, CDR1 is ENHRY and CDR2 is SYGVKD. The CDR3 protein is CAITVGGGTDTQYF. CDR3 DNA sequence: TGTGCCATCACGGTTGGCGGGGGCACAGATACGCAGTATTTT.

The chain is built from TRBV6-1 and TRBJ2-5; 7 nucleotides line up with TRBD2. The CDR3 totals 14 residues. V shed 6 bases, J shed 4 bases, and the junction held 8 bases outside the gene matches. In germline, CDR1 is MNHNS, CDR2 SASEGT. In nucleotides, the CDR3 is TGTGCCAGCAGGGCTAGCGGAGACGTAGAGACCCAGTACTTC. Translation: CASRASGDVETQYF.

This chain links TRBV28 with TRBJ2-5, with TRBD2 matching 10 bases. The CDR3 runs to 20 residues. V dropped 1 base and J dropped 1; count of bases not matched to a gene: 15. Germline V gene data show CDR1 as MDHEN and CDR2 as SYDVKM. CDR3 DNA: TGTGCCAGCAGTTTATCAGGCTCTCCTACTAGCGGGGCCCTCCAAGAGACCCAGTACTTC. Protein: CASSLSGSPTSGALQETQYF.

This chain links TRBV6-6 with TRBJ2-3; D unresolved. Germline CDR1 and CDR2: MNHNY and SVGAGI (reference sequence). CDR3 size: 13 residues. V was clipped by 6 bases and J by 4 bases, with 11 bases between them. CDR3 amino acids: CASSSSLADTQYF. The CDR3 DNA sequence: TGTGCCAGCAGCTCCTCCCTCGCAGATACGCAGTATTTT.

The rearrangement joins TRBV28 to TRBJ1-2, with 8 positions matching TRBD1. The germline V gene has CDR1 MDHEN and CDR2 SYDVKM. V gave up 6 bases and J gave up 4 bases; unmatched junction bases: 4. The CDR3 is made up of 13 amino acids. As DNA, the CDR3 is TGTGCCAGCAGCCGCGGACAGGGCTATGGCTACACCTTC. Residues: CASSRGQGYGYTF.

The chain carries TRBV7-2 and TRBJ2-3; no firm D call. This CDR3 is built from 13 residues. Germline lookup yields CDR1 SGHTA and CDR2 FQGNSA. With 5 bases removed from V and 4 bases from J, the gap between germline ends came to 10 bases. CDR3: CASSPRMADTQYF. The CDR3 DNA reads TGTGCCAGCAGCCCGCGGATGGCAGATACGCAGTATTTT.

The V call is TRBV6-1, the J call TRBJ1-2, with TRBD1 as a possible D gene (5 bases). The CDR3 is made up of 16 amino acids. Deletions cut 4 bases from V and 4 bases from J, with 19 bases between. Germline assignment: CDR1 MNHNS and CDR2 SASEGT. The CDR3 sequence: CASSVWTQDLLYGYTF. DNA of the CDR3: TGTGCCAGCAGTGTTTGGACACAAGACCTTCTCTATGGCTACACCTTC.

The rearrangement uses TRBV9 and TRBJ1-3; 9 nucleotides line up with TRBD1. Germline V gives CDR1 SGDLS, CDR2 YYNGEE. The CDR3 has 15 amino acids. V gave up 8 bases and J gave up 1 base; unmatched junction bases: 7. The CDR3 spells CARSDRGFSGNTIYF. For the CDR3, the DNA is TGTGCCAGATCCGACAGGGGGTTTTCTGGAAACACCATATATTTT.

V and J are TRBV28 and TRBJ2-7; 9 bases map to TRBD2. The CDR3 sequence is 13 residues long. Germline V gives CDR1 MDHEN, CDR2 SYDVKM. Losses at the gene ends were 7 bases for V and 10 bases for J; bases not matched to a gene: 11. The CDR3 region has the DNA TGTGCCAGCATCTCGGGGCTAGCGGGAACTCAGTACTTC. Translated, it gives CASISGLAGTQYF.

The chain links TRBV9 to TRBJ2-1, with D perhaps matching TRBD1 (7 bases). The CDR3 length is 16 residues. Germline CDR1 reads SGDLS; CDR2 reads YYNGEE. V shed 4 bases and J shed 8 bases, with 22 bases lying between them. CDR3 amino acids: CASSLGGGTALYEQFF. CDR3 coding DNA: TGTGCCAGCAGCCTGGGGGGCGGGACAGCACTGTATGAGCAGTTCTTC.